The rows below give T cell receptor beta chains drawn from one sample of a study of blood T cell repertoires in COVID-19. Only in-frame clones appear in the TCRdb table, and some are missing; sequencing was by immunoSEQ multiplex PCR. The data show 250,000 or so clones, with approximately 84% seen just once and about 4% held by the top ten. Material for sequencing was peripheral blood. These TCRs come from a man aged 50 to 59 with acute or convalescent COVID-19. Both conserved end residues are part of each CDR3. D genes are given only for firm matches. Clone size is given for some rows only: seen once, a few or many times, or a class if the clone is expanded.

DNA: TGTGCCAGCTCGCCCGGAAGCGGGAGAGACCCCTACGAGCAGTACTTC
CDR3: CASSPGSGRDPYEQYF
J: TRBJ2-7
length: 16
size: -
V: TRBV18
D: TRBD2

DNA: TGCGCCAGCAGCTTGGCCGGGAGCTCCTACAATGAGCAGTTCTTC
CDR3: CASSLAGSSYNEQFF
J: TRBJ2-1
length: 15
size: -
V: TRBV5-1
D: -

DNA: TGTGCCACCAGCAGAGATCGAGACGGGGGTGCAGATACGCAGTATTTT
CDR3: CATSRDRDGGADTQYF
J: TRBJ2-3
length: 16
size: -
V: TRBV15
D: -

DNA: TGTGCCAGTAGTATAGACTGGAACACTGAAGCTTTCTTT
CDR3: CASSIDWNTEAFF
J: TRBJ1-1
length: 13
size: -
V: TRBV19
D: -

DNA: TGTGCCAGCAGCCAAGAGAGGACTAGCAAGGATACGCAGTATTTT
CDR3: CASSQERTSKDTQYF
J: TRBJ2-3
length: 15
size: -
V: TRBV3-1/TRBV3-2
D: TRBD2

DNA: TGTGCCAGCAGCGCAGACAGGGGTGAGCAGTTCTTC
CDR3: CASSADRGEQFF
J: TRBJ2-1
length: 12
size: -
V: TRBV9
D: TRBD1

DNA: TGTGCCAGCAGCTTAGCTGGGGGAGGGCCATGGGTGCAGTACTTC
CDR3: CASSLAGGGPWVQYF
J: TRBJ2-7
length: 15
size: -
V: TRBV11-2
D: TRBD2

DNA: TGTGCCAGCAGTTCTACCCTGACAGGAGGCGAGACCCAGTACTTC
CDR3: CASSSTLTGGETQYF
J: TRBJ2-5
length: 15
size: few
V: TRBV7-9
D: -

DNA: TGTGCCAGCAGAACGGGACAGTATAATTCACCCCTCCACTTT
CDR3: CASRTGQYNSPLHF
J: TRBJ1-6
length: 14
size: -
V: TRBV6-5
D: TRBD1

DNA: TGTGCCAGCAGCTTAAGGACTAGCGGTAGCTCCTACAATGAGCAGTTCTTC
CDR3: CASSLRTSGSSYNEQFF
J: TRBJ2-1
length: 17
size: -
V: TRBV7-8
D: TRBD2

DNA: TGTGCCAGCAGCCAAGATTCAGGTGGCCGTGAAGCTTTCTTT
CDR3: CASSQDSGGREAFF
J: TRBJ1-1
length: 14
size: -
V: TRBV14
D: -

DNA: TGCGCCAGCAGCATACTACCGGGACAGGGGTCCTACGAGCAGTACTTC
CDR3: CASSILPGQGSYEQYF
J: TRBJ2-7
length: 16
size: -
V: TRBV5-1
D: TRBD1

DNA: TGTGCCATCAGCCCGGACATCTCGGCTAATGAAAAACTGTTTTTT
CDR3: CAISPDISANEKLFF
J: TRBJ1-4
length: 15
size: -
V: TRBV10-3
D: -

DNA: TGTGCCAGCACAAAGACAGCAACTAATGAAAAACTGTTTTTT
CDR3: CASTKTATNEKLFF
J: TRBJ1-4
length: 14
size: few
V: TRBV25-1
D: -

DNA: TGTGCCAGCAGCCCTCCCGGGAGGGGGACAGGGGCTATAATGGGTGAAAAACTGTTTTTT
CDR3: CASSPPGRGTGAIMGEKLFF
J: TRBJ1-4
length: 20
size: -
V: TRBV12-1
D: -

DNA: TGTGCCAGCAGCACCGGACAGACAACTAATGAAAAACTGTTTTTT
CDR3: CASSTGQTTNEKLFF
J: TRBJ1-4
length: 15
size: -
V: TRBV7-9
D: -

DNA: TGTGCCAGCAGTTTATATCGGGGGGGGACCCAGTACTTC
CDR3: CASSLYRGGTQYF
J: TRBJ2-5
length: 13
size: -
V: TRBV27
D: TRBD2

DNA: TGTGCCAGCTCACCGGCGACTAGCGGGAGTAATTGGAATACGCAGTATTTT
CDR3: CASSPATSGSNWNTQYF
J: TRBJ2-3
length: 17
size: -
V: TRBV18
D: TRBD2

DNA: TGTGCCAGCAGTCCCTGGGGGGGGCGACAAGAGACCCAGTACTTC
CDR3: CASSPWGGRQETQYF
J: TRBJ2-5
length: 15
size: -
V: TRBV3-1/TRBV3-2
D: -

DNA: TGTGCCAGCAGTTTAACAGCCCTAAGGGGTGAGCAGTTCTTC
CDR3: CASSLTALRGEQFF
J: TRBJ2-1
length: 14
size: few
V: TRBV27
D: -

DNA: TGTGCCAGCAGCGAAACAGGATATGAAAAACTGTTTTTT
CDR3: CASSETGYEKLFF
J: TRBJ1-4
length: 13
size: -
V: TRBV6-1
D: -

DNA: TGTGCCAGCAGTGAAGTTAGGGGGAACACTGAAGCTTTCTTT
CDR3: CASSEVRGNTEAFF
J: TRBJ1-1
length: 14
size: -
V: TRBV6-1
D: -

DNA: TGTGCCAGCAGCGGACTAGCCGATGTGACACGCAATGAGCAGTTCTTC
CDR3: CASSGLADVTRNEQFF
J: TRBJ2-1
length: 16
size: once
V: TRBV5-5
D: TRBD2

DNA: TGTGCCAGCAGCCTAGGACAGGGGCTTGGCTACACCTTC
CDR3: CASSLGQGLGYTF
J: TRBJ1-2
length: 13
size: -
V: TRBV9
D: TRBD1

DNA: TGTGCCAGCAGCCGTTACAGGGTCCCGACGAACACCGGGGAGCTGTTTTTT
CDR3: CASSRYRVPTNTGELFF
J: TRBJ2-2
length: 17
size: -
V: TRBV7-8
D: -

DNA: TGCGCCAGCAGTGAGTCGATCGGGGACAGGGTCCATTCTTACTCTGGAAACACCATATATTTT
CDR3: CASSESIGDRVHSYSGNTIYF
J: TRBJ1-3
length: 21
size: many
V: TRBV10-2
D: TRBD1

DNA: TGTGCCAGCAGTTTTTCTAGCGGGAGACACAATGAGCAGTTCTTC
CDR3: CASSFSSGRHNEQFF
J: TRBJ2-1
length: 15
size: -
V: TRBV27
D: TRBD2

DNA: TGTGCCAGCAGTTACTCTCGAGCCGAGCAGTTCTTC
CDR3: CASSYSRAEQFF
J: TRBJ2-1
length: 12
size: -
V: TRBV6-6
D: -

DNA: TGTGCCAGCAGTTTACAGGGGGCATATTCACCCCTCCACTTT
CDR3: CASSLQGAYSPLHF
J: TRBJ1-6
length: 14
size: -
V: TRBV27
D: TRBD1

DNA: TGTGCCAGCAGTGAACTTACAGGGGTTGGGACTGAAGCTTTCTTT
CDR3: CASSELTGVGTEAFF
J: TRBJ1-1
length: 15
size: -
V: TRBV25-1
D: TRBD1

DNA: TGTGCCAGCAGCCAACAGGGCAAGGGCACTGAAGCTTTCTTT
CDR3: CASSQQGKGTEAFF
J: TRBJ1-1
length: 14
size: -
V: TRBV14
D: -

DNA: TGTGCCAGCAGTCTGGTGGAGCGGAGCGGGATTTTCTTC
CDR3: CASSLVERSGIFF
J: TRBJ2-1
length: 13
size: -
V: TRBV6-5
D: TRBD2

DNA: TGTGCCAGCAGTTTGGCAGAAAACTCCTACGAGCAGTACTTC
CDR3: CASSLAENSYEQYF
J: TRBJ2-7
length: 14
size: -
V: TRBV6-5
D: -

DNA: TGTGCCAGCAGCTTGAGGGCAGGGCAAGAGACCCAGTACTTC
CDR3: CASSLRAGQETQYF
J: TRBJ2-5
length: 14
size: -
V: TRBV5-6
D: -

DNA: TGTGCCAGCAGCCTAATGGCTAACTATGGCTACACCTTC
CDR3: CASSLMANYGYTF
J: TRBJ1-2
length: 13
size: -
V: TRBV5-4
D: -

DNA: TGTGCCAGAAAGGGACAAGCGAACACTGAAGCTTTCTTT
CDR3: CARKGQANTEAFF
J: TRBJ1-1
length: 13
size: -
V: TRBV28
D: -

DNA: TGTGCCAGCAGCTTAGCGGGGGGTATAAACATTCAGTACTTC
CDR3: CASSLAGGINIQYF
J: TRBJ2-4
length: 14
size: once
V: TRBV7-2
D: -

DNA: TGTGCCAGCTCAACTGACAGCCCCGGGGAGCTGTTTTTT
CDR3: CASSTDSPGELFF
J: TRBJ2-2
length: 13
size: once
V: TRBV18
D: -

DNA: TGTGCCAGCGGCCGGGACTCTAACACCGGGGAGCTGTTTTTT
CDR3: CASGRDSNTGELFF
J: TRBJ2-2
length: 14
size: -
V: TRBV25-1
D: -

DNA: TGCGCCAGCAGCCAAGACCGCCTTGACAGGCCCAATCAGCCCCAGCATTTT
CDR3: CASSQDRLDRPNQPQHF
J: TRBJ1-5
length: 17
size: -
V: TRBV4-1
D: -

DNA: TGTGCCTGGAGTCCCCGGGGGGCAGGGGAGACCCAGTACTTC
CDR3: CAWSPRGAGETQYF
J: TRBJ2-5
length: 14
size: once
V: TRBV30
D: -

DNA: TGTGCCATCAGTGACGGGAGGGGTGGAACTAATGAAAAACTGTTTTTT
CDR3: CAISDGRGGTNEKLFF
J: TRBJ1-4
length: 16
size: -
V: TRBV10-3
D: -

DNA: TGTGCCAGCAGCTTAGCCCGGACTTGGAACACTGAAGCTTTCTTT
CDR3: CASSLARTWNTEAFF
J: TRBJ1-1
length: 15
size: -
V: TRBV11-2
D: -

DNA: TGCGCCAGCAGCATGGGACTAGCAGGTTACGAGCAGTACTTC
CDR3: CASSMGLAGYEQYF
J: TRBJ2-7
length: 14
size: -
V: TRBV5-1
D: TRBD2

DNA: TGTGCCAGCAGTTTAAGCGGGGGGACCCTTTCTCTCTATGGCTACACCTTC
CDR3: CASSLSGGTLSLYGYTF
J: TRBJ1-2
length: 17
size: -
V: TRBV28
D: -

DNA: TGTGCCAGTGCTTCGGACAGGGGCGCTGAGCAGTTCTTC
CDR3: CASASDRGAEQFF
J: TRBJ2-1
length: 13
size: -
V: TRBV19
D: TRBD1

DNA: TGTGGGGTCGACAGCACTATGATTAGAGATCCCCAGCATTTT
CDR3: CGVDSTMIRDPQHF
J: TRBJ1-5
length: 14
size: few
V: TRBV28
D: -

DNA: TGTGCCAGCATCCTCGAAGGGACACGAACTGAGCAGTACTTC
CDR3: CASILEGTRTEQYF
J: TRBJ2-7
length: 14
size: -
V: TRBV6-5
D: -

DNA: TGTGCCACCCGCCTGGGGCGCCTTGAAAAACTGTTTTTT
CDR3: CATRLGRLEKLFF
J: TRBJ1-4
length: 13
size: -
V: TRBV28
D: -

DNA: TGTGCCAGTAGTATTTTCTCAGGGGGCTTGACGAACACTGAAGCTTTCTTT
CDR3: CASSIFSGGLTNTEAFF
J: TRBJ1-1
length: 17
size: -
V: TRBV19
D: TRBD1

DNA: TGTGCCAGCAGTTACTCCCACTTCACTGAAGCTTTCTTT
CDR3: CASSYSHFTEAFF
J: TRBJ1-1
length: 13
size: -
V: TRBV6-5
D: -

DNA: TGTGCCAGCAGGCCGACTAGCAATTCCTACGAGCAGTACTTC
CDR3: CASRPTSNSYEQYF
J: TRBJ2-7
length: 14
size: many
V: TRBV7-8
D: TRBD2

DNA: TGTGCCATCAGTGGAGGGCTACCCAATGAGCAGTTCTTC
CDR3: CAISGGLPNEQFF
J: TRBJ2-1
length: 13
size: once
V: TRBV10-3
D: -

DNA: TGTGCCAGCTCACCACCGCCCGGGACTGGAAACACCATATATTTT
CDR3: CASSPPPGTGNTIYF
J: TRBJ1-3
length: 15
size: -
V: TRBV18
D: -